These 24 T cell receptor beta chains originate from one sample sequenced in a study of blood T cell repertoires in COVID-19. Sequenced by immunoSEQ multiplex PCR; TCRdb stores in-frame clones only, minus some. The table shows about 250,000 clones, with roughly 85% occurring only once. The specimen sequenced was peripheral blood. Every receptor here comes from a woman under 40 with active or convalescent COVID-19.

This clone was recorded only once. This chain uses TRBV7-2 with TRBJ2-3; D perhaps matches TRBD1 (6 bases). The V end lost 2 bases, the J end lost 8 bases, and 8 bases lay between the germline ends. CDR1 is SGHTA and CDR2 is FQGNSA in the germline V gene. The length of the CDR3 is 12 residues. CDR3 in DNA: TGTGCCAGCAGCTTATTAGGGGGTACGCAGTATTTT. Translated: CASSLLGGTQYF.

The rearrangement uses TRBV7-2 and TRBJ1-5, with 8 bases identical to TRBD1. This CDR3 has 14 amino acids. The V gene's germline CDR1 is SGHTA and CDR2 FQGNSA. The junction had 7 bases not matched to a gene; V was cut back by 5 bases and J by 7 bases. In DNA, the CDR3 is TGTGCCAGCAGCACTCGGACAGGGATGCAGCCCCAGCATTTT. It encodes CASSTRTGMQPQHF.

Only one count was recorded for this clone. V gene TRBV28 combines with J gene TRBJ1-5, with TRBD1 identical over 8 bases. V lost 5 bases to trimming and J lost 4 bases; unmatched junction nucleotides: 7. The CDR3 sequence is 15 residues long. The germline CDR1 and CDR2 sequences are MDHEN and SYDVKM. The CDR3 DNA is TGTGCCAGCAGTGGACAGGGTAGGGGGAATCAGCCCCAGCATTTT. Residues: CASSGQGRGNQPQHF.

This chain joins TRBV13 and TRBJ2-1; 8 bases fit TRBD1. The ends lost 5 bases at V and 7 bases at J; junction bases unmatched: 10. Per germline, CDR1 PRHDT and CDR2 FYEKMQ (reference sequence). This CDR3 region has 15 residues. The CDR3 sequence: CASSHRQGILNEQFF. In DNA form, the CDR3 reads TGTGCCAGCAGCCATCGACAGGGGATTTTGAATGAGCAGTTCTTC.

This clone came up a few times. V gene TRBV6-2 or TRBV6-3 combines with J gene TRBJ1-6; perhaps TRBD1 as D (5 bases). The CDR3 is 14 amino acids. V was pared by 0 bases and J by 10 bases, with 10 bases between. Germline CDR1 and CDR2: MNHEY and SVGEGT. The DNA of the CDR3 is TGTGCCAGCAGTTACTCGAGCGGGACCTCACCCCTCCACTTT. Translating gives CASSYSSGTSPLHF.

The sample holds one count of this clone. V usage is TRBV6-6 and J usage is TRBJ1-1; D is ambiguous. Trimming took off 0 bases at V and 8 bases at J, with 10 bases between the two ends. This CDR3 has 13 amino acids. Germline-derived CDR1 and CDR2 are MNHNY and SVGAGI (reference sequence). The DNA of the CDR3 is TGTGCCAGCAGTTACTCCCAAGAGGGAGAAGCTTTCTTT. This encodes CASSYSQEGEAFF.

The sample holds one count of this clone. The CDR3 reads CASSHRETGELFF. CDR3 DNA: TGTGCCAGCAGCCACAGGGAGACCGGGGAGCTGTTTTTT. This chain connects TRBV6-5 to TRBJ2-2; the D gene is possibly TRBD1 (6 bases). The V end lost 6 bases, the J end lost 5 bases, and 10 bases lay between the germline ends. Per germline, CDR1 MNHEY and CDR2 SVGAGI. This CDR3 comprises 13 residues.

The rearrangement joins TRBV24-1 to TRBJ2-3; 9 nucleotides align to TRBD1. The germline V gene encodes CDR1 KGHDR and CDR2 SFDVKD. The V and J ends lost 3 bases and 3 bases, in that order; junction bases with no gene match: 6. The CDR3 contains 16 residues. CDR3 sequence (DNA): TGTGCCACCAGTGATCCCCGGGACAGGGTAACAGATACGCAGTATTTT. Translated, it gives CATSDPRDRVTDTQYF.

The chain recombines TRBV11-2 with TRBJ2-5, with 11 bases identical to TRBD2. The CDR3 consists of 16 residues. With 3 bases clipped from V and 5 bases from J, the junction kept 8 bases outside the gene matches. CDR1 SGHAT and CDR2 FQNNGV come from the germline V gene. The CDR3 DNA is TGTGCCAGCAGCTTCGCGGTAGCGGGGGGGCGGGAGACCCAGTACTTC. This encodes CASSFAVAGGRETQYF.

The CDR3 DNA reads as TGTGCCAGCAGCCAAGATCCGGCCGGGGGTCGGGACAACACTGAAGCTTTCTTT. This gives the protein CASSQDPAGGRDNTEAFF. The chain couples TRBV3-1 (or the pseudogene TRBV3-2) to TRBJ1-1; TRBD1 might be the D (5 bases). Germline CDR1 reads LGHDT; CDR2 reads YNNKEL (reference sequence). The CDR3 is made up of 18 amino acids. V was trimmed by 0 bases and J by 2 bases, leaving 19 bases between them.

This chain connects TRBV23-1 to TRBJ2-7; D uncertain. TRBV23-1 is identified as an open reading frame with a role that is uncertain. V was pared by 8 bases and J by 1 base, with 12 bases between. This CDR3 region has 13 residues. The DNA of the CDR3 is TGCGCCAGCGAGGTCGAGGCATCCTACGAGCAGTACTTC. It translates to CASEVEASYEQYF.

The chain employs TRBV24-1 and TRBJ2-1; D is possibly TRBD1 (5 bases). Germline V gives CDR1 KGHDR, CDR2 SFDVKD. V was clipped by 0 bases and J by 0 bases, with 8 bases between them. CDR3 length equals 16 residues. CDR3: CATSDLNRSSYNEQFF. DNA of the CDR3: TGTGCCACCAGTGATTTGAACAGGAGCTCCTACAATGAGCAGTTCTTC.

The chain has TRBV18 and TRBJ1-2; D remains unclear. The CDR3 is 16 residues long. Between the trimmed V and J ends, which lost 2 bases and 6 bases, there was a span of 19 bases. The germline V gene encodes CDR1 KGHSH and CDR2 LQKENI. The DNA of the CDR3 is TGTGCCAGCTCACCATATTCGGGTAGGCCTAATAATGGCTACACCTTC. It specifies CASSPYSGRPNNGYTF.

The chain combines TRBV6-5 with TRBJ1-4; 8 bases fit TRBD1. The junction had 0 bases not matched to a gene; V was cut back by 6 bases and J by 6 bases. Germline CDR1 is MNHEY and CDR2 is SVGAGI. The CDR3 sequence is 12 residues long. This CDR3 is CASRTGDEKLFF. In nucleotides, the CDR3 is TGTGCCAGCAGGACAGGGGATGAAAAACTGTTTTTT.

The genes are TRBV9 and TRBJ1-3; TRBD1 is a possible D gene (5 bases). Trimming left V 2 bases short and J 4 bases short, with 13 bases between. The CDR3 runs 15 residues. Germline V CDR1 and CDR2: SGDLS, YYNGEE. DNA of the CDR3: TGTGCCAGCAGCGTTGGGGGAGGGCTAGGAAACACCATATATTTT. Protein sequence: CASSVGGGLGNTIYF.

This clone was counted a single time. This chain links TRBV2 with TRBJ2-1, with 8 bases fitting TRBD2. The CDR3 totals 14 residues. Unmatched junction bases numbered 1, after V lost 1 base and J lost 5 bases. CDR1 is SNHLY and CDR2 is FYNNEI in the germline V gene. The CDR3 nucleotides read TGTGCCAGCAGTGAAGAGCGGGGGAACAATGAGCAGTTCTTC. Translation gives CASSEERGNNEQFF. Drawing the rest from reference TRBV2 and TRBJ2-1, the complete variable domain is EPEVTQTPSHQVTQMGQEVILRCVPISNHLYFYWYRQILGQKVEFLVSFYNNEISEKSEIFDDQFSVERPDGSNFTLKIRSTKLEDSAMYFCASSEERGNNEQFFGPGTRLTVL.

The chain carries TRBV27 and TRBJ2-7; 7 bases align to TRBD1. With V trimmed by 6 bases and J by 2 bases, 13 bases remained unmatched. The germline V gene encodes CDR1 MNHEY and CDR2 SMNVEV (reference sequence). The CDR3 is 16 residues long. CDR3 coding DNA: TGTGCCAGCAGCGGCCTTGGTCAGGGGGACACCTACGAGCAGTACTTC. It codes for CASSGLGQGDTYEQYF.

This chain connects TRBV18 to TRBJ1-5; 7 bases fit TRBD1. This CDR3 spans 16 amino acids. After removal of 0 bases from V and 3 bases from J, the junction contained 5 bases not matched to a gene. The germline V gene has CDR1 KGHSH and CDR2 LQKENI. The CDR3 here is CASSPPNTGVNQPQHF. CDR3 sequence (DNA): TGTGCCAGCTCACCACCAAACACAGGGGTCAATCAGCCCCAGCATTTT.

The chain recombines TRBV7-3 with TRBJ2-5, with TRBD2 identical over 10 bases. After removal of 5 bases from V and 5 bases from J, the junction contained 8 bases not matched to a gene. CDR3 size: 15 residues. Germline CDR1 and CDR2: SGHTA and FQGTGA. The CDR3 spells CASSPSGGASETQYF. The DNA for the CDR3 is TGTGCCAGCAGCCCCAGCGGGGGGGCCAGCGAGACCCAGTACTTC.

The chain combines TRBV27 with TRBJ2-1, with D maybe TRBD1 (6 bases). Germline V gene data show CDR1 as MNHEY and CDR2 as SMNVEV (reference sequence). The CDR3 length is 19 residues. The ends were cut back, 2 bases at V and 0 bases at J, with 20 bases in the middle. CDR3 coding DNA: TGTGCCAGCAGTTTAAAAACCCCATGGACAGAGGCCTCCTACAATGAGCAGTTCTTC. Translated: CASSLKTPWTEASYNEQFF.

This chain links TRBV29-1 with TRBJ2-5, with 11 positions matching TRBD2. Germline V gene sequence: CDR1 SQVTM, CDR2 ANQGSEA. CDR3 length: 15 residues. V dropped 3 bases and J dropped 1; count of bases not matched to a gene: 4. The CDR3 sequence: CSVEGTSGGQETQYF. The CDR3 DNA is TGCAGCGTTGAGGGGACTAGCGGAGGCCAAGAGACCCAGTACTTC. The whole variable domain, filled in from reference TRBV29-1 and TRBJ2-5, reads SAVISQKPSRDICQRGTSLTIQCQVDSQVTMMFWYRQQPGQSLTLIATANQGSEATYESGFVIDKFPISRPNLTFSTLTVSNMSPEDSSIYLCSVEGTSGGQETQYFGPGTRLLVL.

The V call is TRBV15, the J call TRBJ2-1, with D perhaps matching TRBD1 (6 bases). CDR1 is LNHNV, CDR2 YYDKDF, per germline (reference sequence). V lost 0 bases and J lost 4, with 10 bases in between. There are 15 residues in the CDR3. The DNA for the CDR3 is TGTGCCACCAGCAGAGATCTCGGACAGTACAATGAGCAGTTCTTC. Its translation: CATSRDLGQYNEQFF.

The chain couples TRBV28 to TRBJ2-7; the match to TRBD1 covers 10 bases. J was trimmed by 3 bases and V by 4 bases; bases with no gene match: 9. The CDR3 contains 16 residues. Per the germline V gene, CDR1 is MDHEN and CDR2 is SYDVKM. CDR3 loop: CASSSAGQGENYEQYF. CDR3 DNA sequence: TGTGCCAGCAGTTCGGCCGGACAGGGGGAAAACTACGAGCAGTACTTC.

The chain links TRBV7-2 to TRBJ1-1; D not resolved. The CDR3 sequence is 14 residues long. CDR1 and CDR2 (germline): SGHTA, FQGNSA. V lost 5 bases and J lost 6, with 16 bases in between. The CDR3 loop reads CASSLVVGSPEAFF. DNA for the CDR3: TGTGCCAGCAGCCTCGTCGTCGGGTCTCCTGAAGCTTTCTTT. Looking up the rest from reference TRBV7-2 and TRBJ1-1 gives the full variable domain: GAGVSQSPSNKVTEKGKDVELRCDPISGHTALYWYRQSLGQGLEFLIYFQGNSAPDKSGLPSDRFSAERTGGSVSTLTIQRTQQEDSAVYLCASSLVVGSPEAFFGQGTRLTVV.